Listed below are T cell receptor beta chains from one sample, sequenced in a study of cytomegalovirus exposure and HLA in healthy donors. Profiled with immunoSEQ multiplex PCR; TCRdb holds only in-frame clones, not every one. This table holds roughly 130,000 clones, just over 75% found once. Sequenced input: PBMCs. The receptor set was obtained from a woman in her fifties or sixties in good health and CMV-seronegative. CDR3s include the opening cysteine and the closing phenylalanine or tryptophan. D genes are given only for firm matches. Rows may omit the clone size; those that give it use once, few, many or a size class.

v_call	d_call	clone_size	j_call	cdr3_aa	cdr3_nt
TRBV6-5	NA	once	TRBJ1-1	CASRVTQGESTEAFF	TGTGCCAGCAGAGTTACACAGGGTGAGAGTACTGAAGCTTTCTTT
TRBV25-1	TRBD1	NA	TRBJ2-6	CASSEYRGGAGGANVLTF	TGTGCCAGCAGTGAATATAGAGGGGGCGCGGGCGGGGCCAACGTCCTGACTTTC
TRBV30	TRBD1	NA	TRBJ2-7	CAWSVLIGQGAYEQYF	TGTGCCTGGAGTGTCCTGATAGGACAGGGGGCTTACGAGCAGTACTTC
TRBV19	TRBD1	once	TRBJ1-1	CASLSGGFDTEAFF	TGTGCCAGCCTCTCAGGGGGCTTCGACACTGAAGCTTTCTTT
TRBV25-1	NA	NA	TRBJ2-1	CASSDYELGAIGNEQFF	TGTGCCAGCAGTGACTACGAGCTGGGGGCTATAGGGAATGAGCAGTTCTTC
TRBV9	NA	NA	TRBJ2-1	CASSVAGSNEQFF	TGTGCCAGCAGCGTAGCTGGTAGCAATGAGCAGTTCTTC
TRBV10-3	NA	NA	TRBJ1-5	CAISPGGSNQPQHF	TGTGCCATCAGCCCAGGAGGGAGCAATCAGCCCCAGCATTTT
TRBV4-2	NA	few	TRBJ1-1	CASSQPPGQGDTEAFF	TGTGCCAGCAGCCAGCCCCCGGGACAAGGGGACACTGAAGCTTTCTTT
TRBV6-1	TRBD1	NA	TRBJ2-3	CASSPTGAGTDTQYF	TGTGCCAGCAGCCCGACAGGGGCGGGCACAGATACGCAGTATTTT
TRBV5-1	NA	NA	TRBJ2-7	CASSPDSGWGYF	TGCGCCAGCAGCCCCGATTCGGGGTGGGGGTACTTC
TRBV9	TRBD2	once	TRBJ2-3	CASSHEGTSGPADTQYF	TGTGCCAGCAGTCATGAAGGGACTAGCGGGCCGGCAGATACGCAGTATTTT
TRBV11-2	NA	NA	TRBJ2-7	CASSSLSRKGVYEQYF	TGTGCCAGCAGCTCCCTTTCTAGGAAAGGGGTTTACGAGCAGTACTTC
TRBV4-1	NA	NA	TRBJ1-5	CASSQDQGSNQPQHF	TGCGCCAGCAGCCAAGATCAGGGTAGCAATCAGCCCCAGCATTTT
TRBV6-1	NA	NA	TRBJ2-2	CASSGIRGGELFF	TGTGCCAGCAGTGGAATTCGAGGCGGGGAGCTGTTTTTT
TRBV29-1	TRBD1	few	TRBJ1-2	CSVVGRGLGGYTF	TGCAGCGTTGTTGGCAGGGGGCTTGGTGGCTACACCTTC
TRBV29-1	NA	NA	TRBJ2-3	CSVAGRGTSTDTQYF	TGCAGCGTTGCCGGCAGGGGAACTAGCACAGATACGCAGTATTTT
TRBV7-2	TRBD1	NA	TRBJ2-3	CASSFSGTGWTDTQYF	TGTGCCAGCAGCTTCTCCGGGACAGGGTGGACAGATACGCAGTATTTT
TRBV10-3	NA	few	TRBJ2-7	CAIRSDGGSYEQYF	TGTGCCATCAGATCCGACGGGGGCTCCTACGAGCAGTACTTC
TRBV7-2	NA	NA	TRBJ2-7	CASSPTIAASYEQYF	TGTGCCAGCAGCCCTACTATCGCGGCCTCCTACGAGCAGTACTTC
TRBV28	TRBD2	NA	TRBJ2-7	CASSPSGPAYEQYF	TGTGCCAGCAGTCCTAGCGGGCCGGCCTACGAGCAGTACTTC
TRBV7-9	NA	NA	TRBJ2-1	CASSGGGQFF	TGTGCCAGCAGCGGAGGCGGGCAGTTCTTC
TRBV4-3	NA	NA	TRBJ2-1	CASSQGRMLGNEQFF	TGCGCCAGCAGCCAAGGACGGATGCTCGGGAATGAGCAGTTCTTC
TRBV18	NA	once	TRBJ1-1	CASSPSRGGGTEAFF	TGTGCCAGCTCACCGTCGCGAGGGGGAGGGACTGAAGCTTTCTTT
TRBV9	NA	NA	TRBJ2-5	CASSVAETQYF	TGTGCCAGCAGCGTAGCGGAGACCCAGTACTTC
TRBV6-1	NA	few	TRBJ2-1	CASMGRGNNNEQFF	TGTGCCAGCATGGGGAGGGGGAACAACAATGAGCAGTTCTTC
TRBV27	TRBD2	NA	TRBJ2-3	CASSLLGLAGADTQYF	TGTGCCAGCAGTTTACTGGGACTAGCGGGTGCAGATACGCAGTATTTT
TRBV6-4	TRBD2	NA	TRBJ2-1	CASSQTSGSLSQFF	TGTGCCAGCAGCCAGACTAGCGGGAGTCTGTCCCAGTTCTTC
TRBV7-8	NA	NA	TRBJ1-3	CASSLDRWIGNTIYF	TGTGCCAGCAGCTTAGACAGGTGGATTGGAAACACCATATATTTT
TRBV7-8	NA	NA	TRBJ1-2	CASSLAQGGYTF	TGTGCCAGCAGCTTAGCACAGGGAGGCTACACCTTC
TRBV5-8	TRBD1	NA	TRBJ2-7	CASSQPTGATYEQYF	TGTGCCAGCAGCCAGCCGACAGGGGCGACCTACGAGCAGTACTTC
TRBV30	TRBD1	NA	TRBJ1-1	CAWSATGVTEAFF	TGTGCCTGGAGCGCTACAGGGGTCACTGAAGCTTTCTTT
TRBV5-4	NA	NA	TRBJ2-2	CASSQMLRGGMAGELFF	TGTGCCAGCAGCCAAATGTTGAGGGGCGGGATGGCCGGGGAGCTGTTTTTT
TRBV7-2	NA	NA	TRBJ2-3	CASRRGLPVGDTQYF	TGTGCCAGCAGGCGGGGGCTCCCGGTAGGAGATACGCAGTATTTT
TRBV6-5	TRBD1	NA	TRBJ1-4	CASSYSKDRVKRKLFF	TGTGCCAGCAGTTACTCGAAGGACAGGGTAAAGAGAAAACTGTTTTTT
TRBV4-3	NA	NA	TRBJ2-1	CASSQEGSPARVQFF	TGCGCCAGCAGCCAAGAGGGTTCGCCCGCTAGAGTGCAGTTCTTC